This T cell receptor beta chain is from a study of T-cell memory formation after mild COVID-19. TCRdb redid the calling of the 5' RACE reads with MiXCR, one entry per CDR3 protein. The data show around 300,000 distinct CDR3 sequences, with around 13% seen just once and about 20% held by the top ten. Germline V CDR1 and CDR2: MNHEY, SVGEGT. The CDR3 spans 12 residues. The V and J ends lost 5 bases and 6 bases respectively, with 8 bases between them. The receptor comes from a man aged 18 to 30 who had mild COVID-19 (a few samples of this study predate the infection). Cell type and time point are not known. The J gene is TRBJ2-1, the V gene TRBV6-2 or TRBV6-3; possibly TRBD2 for D (6 bases). Material: PBMCs or a T cell subset sorted from them (not recorded which). CDR3 protein: CASSMGGNEQFF. CDR3 DNA sequence: TGTGCCAGCAGTATGGGAGGCAATGAGCAGTTCTTC.